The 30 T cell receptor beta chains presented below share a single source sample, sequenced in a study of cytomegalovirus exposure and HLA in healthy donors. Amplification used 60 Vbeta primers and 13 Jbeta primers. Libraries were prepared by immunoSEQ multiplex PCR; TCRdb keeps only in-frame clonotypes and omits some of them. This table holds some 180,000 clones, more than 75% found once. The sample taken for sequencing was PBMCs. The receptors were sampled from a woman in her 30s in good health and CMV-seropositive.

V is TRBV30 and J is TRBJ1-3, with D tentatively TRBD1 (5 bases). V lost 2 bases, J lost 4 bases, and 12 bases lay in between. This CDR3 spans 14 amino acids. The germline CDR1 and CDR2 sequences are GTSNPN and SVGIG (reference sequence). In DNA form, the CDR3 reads TGTGCCTGGAGTAAAGGGGTGGAAGGAAACACCATATATTTT. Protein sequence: CAWSKGVEGNTIYF.

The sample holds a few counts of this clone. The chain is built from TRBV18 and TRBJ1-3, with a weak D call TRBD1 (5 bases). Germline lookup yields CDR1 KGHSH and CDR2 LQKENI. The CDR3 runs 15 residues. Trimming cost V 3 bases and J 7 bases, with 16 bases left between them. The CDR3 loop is CASSPPRPRDNTIYF. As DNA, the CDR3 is TGTGCCAGCTCACCTCCGAGGCCCAGGGATAACACCATATATTTT.

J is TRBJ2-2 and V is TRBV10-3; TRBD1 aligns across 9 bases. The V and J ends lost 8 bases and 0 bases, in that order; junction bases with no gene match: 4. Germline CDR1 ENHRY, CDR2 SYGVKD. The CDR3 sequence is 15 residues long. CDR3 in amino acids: CAIRDRVANTGELFF. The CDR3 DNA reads TGTGCCATCCGGGACAGGGTAGCGAACACCGGGGAGCTGTTTTTT.

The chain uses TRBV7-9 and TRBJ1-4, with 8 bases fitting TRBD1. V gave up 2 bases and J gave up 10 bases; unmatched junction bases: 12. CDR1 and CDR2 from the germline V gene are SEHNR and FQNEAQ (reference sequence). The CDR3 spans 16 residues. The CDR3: CASSLPATGEVGKLFF. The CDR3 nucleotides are TGTGCCAGCAGCTTACCAGCGACAGGGGAGGTGGGAAAACTGTTTTTT.

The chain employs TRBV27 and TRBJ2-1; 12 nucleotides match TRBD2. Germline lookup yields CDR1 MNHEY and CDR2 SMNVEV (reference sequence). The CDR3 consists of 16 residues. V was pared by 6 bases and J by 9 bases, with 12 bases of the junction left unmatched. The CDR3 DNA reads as TGTGCCAGCAGCACCTATGCTAGCGGGGGGGGCAGTGAGCAGTTCTTC. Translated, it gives CASSTYASGGGSEQFF.

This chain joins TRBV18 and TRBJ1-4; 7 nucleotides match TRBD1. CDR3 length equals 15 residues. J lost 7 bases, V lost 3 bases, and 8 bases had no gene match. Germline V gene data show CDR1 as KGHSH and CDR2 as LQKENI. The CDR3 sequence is CASSPPGQSGEKLFF. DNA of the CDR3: TGTGCCAGCTCACCCCCGGGACAGAGCGGTGAAAAACTGTTTTTT.

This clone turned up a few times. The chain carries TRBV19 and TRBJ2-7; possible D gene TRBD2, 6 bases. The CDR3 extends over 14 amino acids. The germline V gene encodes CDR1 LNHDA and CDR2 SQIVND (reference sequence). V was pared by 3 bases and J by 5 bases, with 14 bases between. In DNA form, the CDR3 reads TGTGCCAGTAGTATTACTAGCCTCGGTGACGAGCAGTACTTC. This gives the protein CASSITSLGDEQYF.

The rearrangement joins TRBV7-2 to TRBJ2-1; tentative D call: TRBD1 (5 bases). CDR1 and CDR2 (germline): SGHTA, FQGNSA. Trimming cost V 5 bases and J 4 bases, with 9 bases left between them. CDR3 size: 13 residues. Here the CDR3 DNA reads TGTGCCAGCAGCCGCTCAGGGTACAATGAGCAGTTCTTC. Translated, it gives CASSRSGYNEQFF.

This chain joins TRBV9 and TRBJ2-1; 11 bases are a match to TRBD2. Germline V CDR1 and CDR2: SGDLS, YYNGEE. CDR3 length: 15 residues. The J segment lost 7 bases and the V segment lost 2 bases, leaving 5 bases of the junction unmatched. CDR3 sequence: CASSVYSGGGNEQFF. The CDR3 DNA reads TGTGCCAGCAGCGTTTATAGCGGGGGGGGGAATGAGCAGTTCTTC. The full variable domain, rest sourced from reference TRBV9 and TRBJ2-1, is DSGVTQTPKHLITATGQRVTLRCSPRSGDLSVYWYQQSLDQGLQFLIQYYNGEERAKGNILERFSAQQFPDLHSELNLSSLELGDSALYFCASSVYSGGGNEQFFGPGTRLTVL.

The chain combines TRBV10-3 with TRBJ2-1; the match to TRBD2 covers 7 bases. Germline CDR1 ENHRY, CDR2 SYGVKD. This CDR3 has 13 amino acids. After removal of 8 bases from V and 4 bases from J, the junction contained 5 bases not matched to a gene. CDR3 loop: CAIASGVYNEQFF. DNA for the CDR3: TGTGCCATCGCTAGCGGCGTTTACAATGAGCAGTTCTTC.

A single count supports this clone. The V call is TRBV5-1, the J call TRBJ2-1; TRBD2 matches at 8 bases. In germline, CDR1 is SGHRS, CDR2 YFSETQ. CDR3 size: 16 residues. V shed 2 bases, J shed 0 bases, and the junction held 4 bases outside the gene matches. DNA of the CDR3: TGCGCCAGCAGCTTTGGCGGGGGGATCTCCTACAATGAGCAGTTCTTC. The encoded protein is CASSFGGGISYNEQFF.

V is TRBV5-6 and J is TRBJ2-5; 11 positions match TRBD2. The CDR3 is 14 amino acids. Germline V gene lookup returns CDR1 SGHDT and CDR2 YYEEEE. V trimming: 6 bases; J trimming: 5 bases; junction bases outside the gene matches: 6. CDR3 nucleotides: TGTGCCAGCACCACTAGCGGGGGCCACGAGACCCAGTACTTC. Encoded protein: CASTTSGGHETQYF.

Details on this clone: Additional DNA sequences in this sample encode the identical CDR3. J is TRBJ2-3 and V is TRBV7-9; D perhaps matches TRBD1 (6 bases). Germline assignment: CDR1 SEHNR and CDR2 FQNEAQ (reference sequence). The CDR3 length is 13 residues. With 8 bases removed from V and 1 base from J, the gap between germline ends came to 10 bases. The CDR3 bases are TGTGCCAGCTCCCGGACAGGCACAGATACGCAGTATTTT. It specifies CASSRTGTDTQYF.

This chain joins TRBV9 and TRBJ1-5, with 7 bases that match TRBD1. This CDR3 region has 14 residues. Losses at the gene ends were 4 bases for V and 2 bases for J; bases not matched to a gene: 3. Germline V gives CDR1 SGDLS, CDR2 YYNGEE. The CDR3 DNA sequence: TGTGCCAGCAGCACCGGACAGGGCAATCAGCCCCAGCATTTT. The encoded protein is CASSTGQGNQPQHF. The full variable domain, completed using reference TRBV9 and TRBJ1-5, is DSGVTQTPKHLITATGQRVTLRCSPRSGDLSVYWYQQSLDQGLQFLIQYYNGEERAKGNILERFSAQQFPDLHSELNLSSLELGDSALYFCASSTGQGNQPQHFGDGTRLSIL.

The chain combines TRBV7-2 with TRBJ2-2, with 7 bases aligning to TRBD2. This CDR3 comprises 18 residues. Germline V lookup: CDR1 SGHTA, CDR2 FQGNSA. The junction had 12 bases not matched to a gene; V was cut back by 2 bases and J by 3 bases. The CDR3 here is CASSLSGRLAEDTGELFF. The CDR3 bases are TGTGCCAGCAGCTTAAGCGGTCGGCTAGCGGAAGACACCGGGGAGCTGTTTTTT.

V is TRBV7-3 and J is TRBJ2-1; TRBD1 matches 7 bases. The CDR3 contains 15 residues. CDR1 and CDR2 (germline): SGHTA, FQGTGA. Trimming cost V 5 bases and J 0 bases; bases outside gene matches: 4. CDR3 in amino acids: CASSEGQSSYNEQFF. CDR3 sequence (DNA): TGTGCCAGCAGCGAGGGACAGAGCTCCTACAATGAGCAGTTCTTC.

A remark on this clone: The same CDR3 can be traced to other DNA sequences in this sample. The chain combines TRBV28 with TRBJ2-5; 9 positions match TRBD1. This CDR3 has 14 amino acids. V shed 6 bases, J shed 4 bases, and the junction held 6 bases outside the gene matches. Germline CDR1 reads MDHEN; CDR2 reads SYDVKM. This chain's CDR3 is CASSRGQGRETQYF. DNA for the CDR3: TGTGCCAGCAGCCGGGGACAGGGCCGAGAGACCCAGTACTTC.

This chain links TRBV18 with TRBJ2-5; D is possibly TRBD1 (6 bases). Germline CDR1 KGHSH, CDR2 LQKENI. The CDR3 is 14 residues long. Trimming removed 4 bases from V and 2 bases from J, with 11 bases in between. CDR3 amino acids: CASSQTGQQETQYF. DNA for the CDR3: TGTGCCAGCTCACAAACGGGACAACAAGAGACCCAGTACTTC.

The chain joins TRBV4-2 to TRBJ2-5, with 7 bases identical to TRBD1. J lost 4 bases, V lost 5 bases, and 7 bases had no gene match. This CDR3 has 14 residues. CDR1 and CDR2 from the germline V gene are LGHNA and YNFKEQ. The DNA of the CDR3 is TGTGCCAGCAGCTTCGCGGCAGGGGGAGAGACCCAGTACTTC. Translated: CASSFAAGGETQYF.

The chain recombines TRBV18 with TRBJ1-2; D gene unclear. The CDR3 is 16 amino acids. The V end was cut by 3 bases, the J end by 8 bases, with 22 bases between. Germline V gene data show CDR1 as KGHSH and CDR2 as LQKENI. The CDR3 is CASSPAYGSSGGGYTF. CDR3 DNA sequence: TGTGCCAGCTCACCCGCCTATGGAAGCTCCGGCGGGGGCTACACCTTC. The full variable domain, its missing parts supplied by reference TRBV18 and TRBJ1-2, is NAGVMQNPRHLVRRRGQEARLRCSPMKGHSHVYWYRQLPEEGLKFMVYLQKENIIDESGMPKERFSAEFPKEGPSILRIQQVVRGDSAAYFCASSPAYGSSGGGYTFGSGTRLTVV.

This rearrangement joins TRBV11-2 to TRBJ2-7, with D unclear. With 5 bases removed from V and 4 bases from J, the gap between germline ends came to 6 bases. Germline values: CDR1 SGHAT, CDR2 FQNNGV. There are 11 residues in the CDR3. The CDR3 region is CASSPRYEQYF. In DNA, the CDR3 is TGTGCCAGCAGCCCCAGGTACGAGCAGTACTTC.

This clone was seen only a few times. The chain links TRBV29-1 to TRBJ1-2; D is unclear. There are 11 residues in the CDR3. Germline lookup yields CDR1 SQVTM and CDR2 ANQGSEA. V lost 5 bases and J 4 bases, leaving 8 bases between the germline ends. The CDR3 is CSVPLLYGYTF. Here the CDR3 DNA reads TGCAGCGTTCCCCTTCTCTATGGCTACACCTTC.

CDR3 sequence: CASDRGYGYTF. Written as DNA, the CDR3 is TGTGCCAGCGACAGGGGCTATGGCTACACCTTC. The chain employs TRBV19 and TRBJ1-2; 8 bases match TRBD1. The CDR3 spans 11 residues. Trimming at V came to 9 bases and at J to 4 bases, leaving 1 base not matched to a gene. CDR1 and CDR2 (germline): LNHDA, SQIVND (reference sequence).

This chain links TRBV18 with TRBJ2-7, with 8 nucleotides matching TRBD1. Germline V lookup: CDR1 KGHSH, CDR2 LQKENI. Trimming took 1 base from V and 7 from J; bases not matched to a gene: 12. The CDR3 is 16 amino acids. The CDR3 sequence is CASSPLNPSTGAEQYF. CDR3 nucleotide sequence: TGTGCCAGCTCACCACTCAACCCTTCGACAGGGGCAGAGCAGTACTTC.

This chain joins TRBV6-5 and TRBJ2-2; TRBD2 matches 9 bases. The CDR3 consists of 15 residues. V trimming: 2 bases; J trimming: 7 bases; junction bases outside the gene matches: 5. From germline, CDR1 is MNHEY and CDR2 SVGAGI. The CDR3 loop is CASSYRASGNGELFF. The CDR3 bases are TGTGCCAGCAGTTACCGGGCTAGCGGGAACGGGGAGCTGTTTTTT.

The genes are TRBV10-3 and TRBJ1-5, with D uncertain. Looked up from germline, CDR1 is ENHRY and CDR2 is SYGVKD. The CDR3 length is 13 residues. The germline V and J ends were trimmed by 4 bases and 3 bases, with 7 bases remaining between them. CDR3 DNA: TGTGCCATCAGTGTAGACAACAATCAGCCCCAGCATTTT. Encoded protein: CAISVDNNQPQHF.

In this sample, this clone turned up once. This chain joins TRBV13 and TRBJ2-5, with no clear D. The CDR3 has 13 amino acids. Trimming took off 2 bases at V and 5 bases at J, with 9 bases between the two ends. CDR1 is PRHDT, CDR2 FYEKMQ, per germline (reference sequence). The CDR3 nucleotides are TGTGCCAGCAGCTTATCGAGGTCCGAGACCCAGTACTTC. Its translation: CASSLSRSETQYF.

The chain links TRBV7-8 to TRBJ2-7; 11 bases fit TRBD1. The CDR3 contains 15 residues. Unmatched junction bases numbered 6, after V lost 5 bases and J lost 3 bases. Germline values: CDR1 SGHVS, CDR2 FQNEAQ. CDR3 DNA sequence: TGTGCCAGCAGCCGTCCCGGGACAGGGGGCTACGAGCAGTACTTC. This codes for CASSRPGTGGYEQYF.

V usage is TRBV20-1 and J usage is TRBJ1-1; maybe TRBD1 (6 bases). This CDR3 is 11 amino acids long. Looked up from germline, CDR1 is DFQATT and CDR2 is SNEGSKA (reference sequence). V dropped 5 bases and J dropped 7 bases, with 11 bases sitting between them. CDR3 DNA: TGCAGTGCTCGTGGGACAAATGAAGCTTTCTTT. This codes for CSARGTNEAFF.

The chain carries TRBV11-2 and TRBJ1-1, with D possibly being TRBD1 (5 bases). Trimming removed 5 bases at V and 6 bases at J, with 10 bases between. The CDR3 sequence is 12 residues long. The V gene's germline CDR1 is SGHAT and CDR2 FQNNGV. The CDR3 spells CASSRGGAEAFF. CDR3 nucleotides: TGTGCCAGCAGCCGGGGGGGAGCTGAAGCTTTCTTT.